This T cell receptor (beta chain) was recovered during a study of breast tumors, draining lymph nodes, adjacent tissues. The CDR3 is 11 residues long. V shed 5 bases and J 8 bases; nucleotides not matched to a gene: 1. CDR1 and CDR2 (germline): SEHNR, FQNEAQ (reference sequence). The lymph nodes were axillary draining lymph nodes from breast cancer patients. This clonotype has just one count. TCRdb re-analysed the multiplex PCR reads in MiXCR, keeping a single row per CDR3 protein. The sample carries 200,000 or so distinct CDR3 sequences, 25% to 40% recorded once. This receptor was obtained from a female donor with breast cancer. Some clones in this sample may be carry-over from other donors' samples. The chain links TRBV7-9 to TRBJ1-2; the match to TRBD1 covers 8 bases. The sample taken for sequencing was axillary lymph node tissue. The CDR3 region is CASSRTGGYTF. DNA of the CDR3: TGTGCCAGCAGCCGGACAGGGGGCTACACCTTC.